This T cell receptor beta chain was retrieved from a study of T cells in localized non-small cell lung cancer. A remark on this clone: Its specificity is not known.

Assay used: immunoSEQ multiplex PCR; TCRdb lists only in-frame clones, some missing. The sample includes 25,000 to 35,000 clones, less than 90% of them seen just once. General study results and limits: Median detection of top 100 tumor clones in adjacent lung was 57 clones. Since sequencing was restricted to only one region of the tumor, intratumor heterogeneity remains a possibility. Uninvolved adjacent lung had higher T cell clonality than tumor and all other tissues.

V was shortened by 0 bases and J by 1 base, with 14 bases between the two germline ends. Germline V gene lookup returns CDR1 LGHNA and CDR2 YSLEER. The CDR3 length is 17 residues. The sample was peripheral blood, taken before any cancer treatment. The TCR originated in a female donor over 55 with stage I lung adenocarcinoma. The V and J genes are TRBV4-3 and TRBJ2-3; a possible D gene is TRBD2 (5 bases). CDR3 amino acids: CASSQEGLMRGTDTQYF. CDR3 DNA: TGCGCCAGCAGCCAAGAAGGCCTTATGCGGGGCACAGATACGCAGTATTTT.